The source of this TCR beta chain is a study of CD8+CD57+ T cells in acquired aplastic anemia. As for the study in general: The mean DNA yield obtained from sorted CD4+ and CD8+ cells came to around 3 ug. The study, taken as a whole, reports: A set of approximately 30 CD8+ CDR3 sequences was shared between patients and controls, and these sequences appeared highly expressed in patients.

The template used for profiling TCR beta VDJ and CDR3 was genomic DNA. MiXCR, run by TCRdb on the reads, gives a single entry per CDR3 protein. The repertoire includes about 220,000 distinct CDR3 sequences, 34% of them detected once, and around 1.1% sits in the top ten. Germline CDR1 SGHTA, CDR2 FQGNSA. Losses at the gene ends were 7 bases for V and 2 bases for J; bases not matched to a gene: 9. This CDR3 spans 15 amino acids. As for this clonotype: The antigen remains unidentified.

The J gene is TRBJ2-7, the V gene TRBV7-2; 9 bases fit TRBD2. Specimen: sorted CD4+, CD8+, or CD8+CD57+ T cells (not recorded which) from PBMCs. The clonotype originates from a human donor in good health, serving as a control. The CDR3 DNA is TGTGCCAGCACCCCCCCGGGCGGGAGGGCCTACGAGCAGTACTTC. Amino acids: CASTPPGGRAYEQYF. Full variable domain (missing parts from reference TRBV7-2 and TRBJ2-7): GAGVSQSPSNKVTEKGKDVELRCDPISGHTALYWYRQSLGQGLEFLIYFQGNSAPDKSGLPSDRFSAERTGGSVSTLTIQRTQQEDSAVYLCASTPPGGRAYEQYFGPGTRLTVT.